The rows below give T cell receptor beta chains drawn from one sample of a study of OX40 agonist ivuxolimab in advanced cancers. Data came from immunoSEQ multiplex PCR; TCRdb stores just in-frame clones and leaves some out. The table has approximately 90,000 clones, roughly nine tenths seen once. The material sequenced was CD4+ or CD8+ T cells sorted from blood, taken in a trial of the OX40 agonist ivuxolimab. All receptors come from an adult with an advanced solid tumor such as melanoma, head and neck, liver or kidney cancer. CDR3s include the opening cysteine and the closing phenylalanine or tryptophan. Fields, in order: D gene, J gene, V gene, CDR3 protein. The D gene is left open where the match is weak.

. TRBJ1-5 TRBV19 CASCPVSNQPQHF
TRBD1 TRBJ2-5 TRBV28 CASQSSGRGQETQYF
. TRBJ1-2 TRBV5-1 CASSGEDYGYTF
. TRBJ1-1 TRBV27 CASSSTPAEPWGSF
. TRBJ1-5 TRBV11-2 CASSLSTGPNQPQHF
TRBD2 TRBJ2-1 TRBV30 CARGSGGLYNEQFF
. TRBJ2-1 TRBV5-1 CASSQGPDSDEQFF
. TRBJ2-5 TRBV7-2 CASSLEGRQETQYF
. TRBJ1-1 TRBV4-2 CASSQVTGTEAFF
. TRBJ2-7 TRBV11-2 CASSLVTGFSYEQYF
TRBD2 TRBJ2-1 TRBV27 CASSRVAGFSYNEQFF
TRBD1 TRBJ2-1 TRBV6-1 CASSRDRGNFNEQFF
. TRBJ1-5 TRBV19 CASSIGGGHQPQHF
. TRBJ1-5 TRBV28 CASSRDIPPQHF
TRBD2 TRBJ2-7 TRBV18 CASRPGTGYASGRASYEQYF